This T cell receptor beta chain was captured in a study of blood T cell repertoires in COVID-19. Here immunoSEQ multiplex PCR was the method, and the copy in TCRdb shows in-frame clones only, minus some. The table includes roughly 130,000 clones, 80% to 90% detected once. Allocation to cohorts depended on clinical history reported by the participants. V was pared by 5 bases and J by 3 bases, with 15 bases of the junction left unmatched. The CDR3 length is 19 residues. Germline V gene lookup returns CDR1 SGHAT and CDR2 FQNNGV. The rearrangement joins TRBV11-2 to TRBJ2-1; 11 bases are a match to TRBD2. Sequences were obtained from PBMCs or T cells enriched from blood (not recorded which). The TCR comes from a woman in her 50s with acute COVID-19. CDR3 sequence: CASSNGGTSGPLNYNEQFF. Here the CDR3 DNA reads TGTGCCAGCAGCAACGGCGGGACTAGCGGACCCTTGAACTACAATGAGCAGTTCTTC.